The 2 T cell receptor beta chains given below trace back to one sample, sequenced in a study of cytomegalovirus exposure and HLA in healthy donors. The PCR made use of 60 Vbeta and 13 Jbeta primers. TCRdb's table, derived via immunoSEQ multiplex PCR, lists solely in-frame clones and lacks some. The sample consists of fewer than 200,000 clones, roughly four fifths of them appearing once. Sequencing used PBMCs. The receptors stem from a man aged 40-49 years in good health and CMV-seronegative.

The chain is built from TRBV6-5 and TRBJ1-1; D might be TRBD1 (5 bases). The germline V and J ends were trimmed by 0 bases and 4 bases, with 6 bases remaining between them. This CDR3 spans 13 amino acids. The germline V gene has CDR1 MNHEY and CDR2 SVGAGI. The CDR3 reads CASSYSGVTEAFF. For the CDR3, the DNA is TGTGCCAGCAGTTACTCAGGGGTCACTGAAGCTTTCTTT.

The V and J genes are TRBV2 and TRBJ2-1, with a tentative D call TRBD1 (6 bases). Per the germline V gene, CDR1 is SNHLY and CDR2 is FYNNEI. The V gene lost 4 bases and the J gene lost 15 bases, with 16 bases spanning the gap. CDR3 size: 12 residues. Written as DNA, the CDR3 is TGTGCCAGCAGTGGGGAAGGGGGAAGGGTGTTCTTC. It translates to CASSGEGGRVFF.